This T cell receptor (beta chain) originates from a study of T cells in Graves' hyperthyroidism and ophthalmopathy. Lactation, pregnancy, other autoimmune disease or uncontrolled infection excluded patients. Clinical symptoms, serum thyroxine, TRAb, thyroid ultrasound and orbital computed tomography informed diagnoses. TCR beta CDR3 region amplification was performed from RNA transcripts. The study used the HTBI primer set for a first-round RT-PCR of the TCR CDR3. TCRdb re-called the multiplex PCR reads with MiXCR, one entry per CDR3 protein. The sample gives some 580,000 distinct CDR3 sequences, approximately 15% of which show up once; less than 3.5% is in the top ten. Trimming took 0 bases from V and 7 from J, leaving 14 bases between them. CDR3 size: 15 residues. The germline V gene encodes CDR1 SGHRS and CDR2 YFSETQ.

This TCR derives from a woman in her thirties or forties with Graves' ophthalmopathy. Sequencing input: blood. This sequence joins TRBV5-1 and TRBJ2-1, with a possible D match to TRBD1 (5 bases). Written as DNA, the CDR3 is TGCGCCAGCAGCTTGGATCCAGGGCCAGGAAATGAGCAGTTCTTC. Amino acid sequence: CASSLDPGPGNEQFF.